A single sample is the source of the 23 T cell receptor beta chains below, sequenced in a study of post-analysis software for immune sequencing data. General observations from the study: Patients carried five TRBV segments more frequently than controls did, and TRBV5-6, TRBV5-1 and TRBV20-1 were among them.

Their antigens remain unidentified. Unique molecular identifiers were carried by the TCR beta cDNA libraries. TCRdb ran MiXCR on the PCR reads and lists one entry per CDR3 protein. The sample contains fewer than 900,000 distinct CDR3 sequences, roughly 50% of which appear only once. Material: blood. Receptor source: a girl aged 5-17 years with multiple sclerosis.

This clonotype has more than one count but fewer than ten. The chain has TRBV5-1 and TRBJ2-5, with TRBD1 matching 7 bases. The CDR3 is 15 residues long. Trimming took 2 bases from V and 2 from J; bases not matched to a gene: 6. Germline V gives CDR1 SGHRS, CDR2 YFSETQ. The CDR3 is CASSFSRTGQETQYF. CDR3 in DNA: TGCGCCAGCAGCTTTTCCCGGACAGGTCAAGAGACCCAGTACTTC.

The chain has TRBV24-1 and TRBJ2-1; TRBD2 matches 11 bases. This CDR3 comprises 14 residues. Per the germline V gene, CDR1 is KGHDR and CDR2 is SFDVKD. After removal of 12 bases from V and 5 bases from J, the junction contained 8 bases not matched to a gene. Written as DNA, the CDR3 is TGTGCCGCCCAAACTAGCGGGAGCCACAATGAGCAGTTCTTC. Translation: CAAQTSGSHNEQFF.

The genes are TRBV9 and TRBJ1-2; TRBD1 aligns across 7 bases. CDR1 is SGDLS and CDR2 is YYNGEE in the germline V gene. J was trimmed by 6 bases and V by 3 bases; bases with no gene match: 8. CDR3 size: 14 residues. The CDR3 here is CASSAGGDPNGYTF. In nucleotides, the CDR3 is TGTGCCAGCAGCGCAGGGGGGGATCCCAATGGCTACACCTTC.

This clonotype was seen only a few times. V gene TRBV20-1 combines with J gene TRBJ2-1, with TRBD2 matching 9 bases. CDR1 is DFQATT, CDR2 SNEGSKA, per germline (reference sequence). This CDR3 contains 14 residues. Trimming cost V 0 bases and J 10 bases; bases outside gene matches: 7. The CDR3 here is CSARDRGRALEQFF. The CDR3 DNA is TGCAGTGCTAGAGATCGCGGGAGGGCCTTAGAGCAGTTCTTC.

In its sample, this clonotype was seen a few times. The rearrangement links TRBV27 to TRBJ2-7; unclear D gene. V lost 5 bases and J 6 bases, leaving 14 bases between the germline ends. The germline CDR1 and CDR2 sequences are MNHEY and SMNVEV (reference sequence). The CDR3 is 13 residues long. CDR3 protein: CASSLSRRSEQYF. DNA of the CDR3: TGTGCCAGCAGTCTCTCTAGGCGGTCCGAGCAGTACTTC.

This clonotype came up a few times. The V and J genes are TRBV20-1 and TRBJ2-4; D possibly corresponds to TRBD1 (5 bases). Germline values: CDR1 DFQATT, CDR2 SNEGSKA (reference sequence). CDR3 length: 13 residues. V was shortened by 6 bases and J by 13 bases, with 22 bases between the two germline ends. CDR3 bases: TGCAGTGCAGTACCCCAGGGTCTGTTGGAGCAGTACTTC. It specifies CSAVPQGLLEQYF.

V gene TRBV15 combines with J gene TRBJ2-3, with D uncertain. The CDR3 extends over 12 amino acids. With 1 base removed from V and 5 bases from J, the gap between germline ends came to 4 bases. Per germline, CDR1 LNHNV and CDR2 YYDKDF (reference sequence). CDR3 loop: CATSRVVDTQYF. DNA of the CDR3: TGTGCCACCAGCAGAGTAGTAGATACGCAGTATTTT.

A few counts support this clonotype. This chain uses TRBV9 with TRBJ2-1; TRBD2 aligns across 14 bases. Germline CDR1 SGDLS, CDR2 YYNGEE. Trimming at V came to 4 bases and at J to 5 bases, leaving 14 bases not matched to a gene. There are 19 residues in the CDR3. CDR3 sequence: CASSPQGGLAGGLDNEQFF. The CDR3 coding sequence is TGTGCCAGCAGCCCTCAGGGAGGACTAGCGGGAGGCCTCGACAATGAGCAGTTCTTC.

This clonotype was detected only a few times. The rearrangement links TRBV20-1 to TRBJ2-4; D might be TRBD1 (5 bases). The last part of the DNA fits TRBJ2-7 better; the J call may be wrong. The V gene's germline CDR1 is DFQATT and CDR2 SNEGSKA (reference sequence). The CDR3 length is 12 residues. Written as DNA, the CDR3 is TGCAGTGCTAGGGAAATAGGGGTCGAGCAGTACTTC. This translates into CSAREIGVEQYF.

CDR3 region: CAWSSPLGNEQFF. CDR3 nucleotide sequence: TGTGCCTGGAGCTCCCCTTTGGGCAATGAGCAGTTCTTC. This chain links TRBV30 with TRBJ2-1; D is uncertain. This CDR3 is built from 13 residues. V was pared by 3 bases and J by 6 bases, with 12 bases between. In germline, CDR1 is GTSNPN, CDR2 SVGIG (reference sequence).

The V gene is TRBV15, the J gene TRBJ2-3, with D hard to call. There are 12 residues in the CDR3. V dropped 8 bases and J dropped 6 bases, with 12 bases sitting between them. From germline, CDR1 is LNHNV and CDR2 YYDKDF (reference sequence). CDR3 nucleotide sequence: TGTGCCACCGGGCCTAGACCTGATACGCAGTATTTT. This gives the protein CATGPRPDTQYF.

The rearrangement uses TRBV12-3 or TRBV12-4 and TRBJ2-3; TRBD2 matches 10 bases. CDR3 length equals 17 residues. The ends lost 0 bases at V and 3 bases at J; junction bases unmatched: 6. CDR3: CASSLASSGSATDTQYF. Written as DNA, the CDR3 is TGTGCCAGCAGTTTAGCGTCTAGCGGGAGTGCGACAGATACGCAGTATTTT.

A few counts support this clonotype. The CDR3 sequence is CATSRDNPGGGYTF. CDR3 nucleotides: TGTGCCACCAGCAGAGATAACCCCGGGGGTGGCTACACCTTC. The V gene is TRBV15, the J gene TRBJ1-2; possibly TRBD1 for D (5 bases). CDR1 is LNHNV and CDR2 is YYDKDF in the germline V gene (reference sequence). Trimming took off 0 bases at V and 7 bases at J, with 12 bases between the two ends. The CDR3 has 14 amino acids.

This clonotype was picked up a small number of times. The V and J genes are TRBV5-1 and TRBJ1-1; D gene ambiguous. V lost 0 bases and J 6 bases, leaving 12 bases between the germline ends. This CDR3 comprises 14 residues. Germline loops: CDR1 SGHRS, CDR2 YFSETQ. The CDR3 is CASSLAPGGAEAFF. In nucleotides, the CDR3 is TGCGCCAGCAGCTTGGCCCCGGGTGGTGCTGAAGCTTTCTTT.

The rearrangement joins TRBV6-5 to TRBJ1-1; no clear D. The CDR3 loop spans 13 amino acids. Germline-derived CDR1 and CDR2 are MNHEY and SVGAGI. Trimming took off 0 bases at V and 6 bases at J, with 8 bases between the two ends. The CDR3 DNA is TGTGCCAGCAGTTACTCGATCTTCGCTGAAGCTTTCTTT. Translation gives CASSYSIFAEAFF.

The chain joins TRBV3-1 to TRBJ2-7, with 10 bases matching TRBD2. V lost 1 base to trimming and J lost 0 bases; unmatched junction nucleotides: 6. Germline CDR1 is LGHDT and CDR2 is YNNKEL (reference sequence). The CDR3 has 17 residues. The CDR3 loop reads CASSQVDPSGSSYEQYF. In DNA, the CDR3 is TGTGCCAGCAGCCAAGTTGACCCTAGCGGGAGCTCCTACGAGCAGTACTTC.

V gene TRBV12-3 or TRBV12-4 combines with J gene TRBJ1-5, with a tentative D call TRBD1 (6 bases). Trimming left V 5 bases short and J 3 bases short, with 20 bases between. The CDR3 extends over 17 amino acids. The CDR3 sequence is CASSPWGATKLNQPQHF. CDR3 coding DNA: TGTGCCAGCAGTCCCTGGGGGGCTACTAAACTCAATCAGCCCCAGCATTTT.

The chain has TRBV28 and TRBJ2-5; D could derive from TRBD1 or TRBD2 (6 bases each). Germline CDR1 and CDR2: MDHEN and SYDVKM. This CDR3 spans 14 amino acids. V lost 2 bases, J lost 11 bases, and 18 bases lay in between. Written as DNA, the CDR3 is TGTGCCAGCAGTTTAAAGGGGGGCCCCCTGGAGCAGTACTTC. It yields the protein CASSLKGGPLEQYF.

The rearrangement links TRBV12-3 or TRBV12-4 to TRBJ1-4; no definite D call. V was clipped by 3 bases and J by 8 bases, with 7 bases between them. The CDR3 sequence is 12 residues long. The CDR3 spells CASSLVLEKLFF. The DNA of the CDR3 is TGTGCCAGCAGTTTGGTCCTGGAAAAACTGTTTTTT.

This sequence joins TRBV27 and TRBJ1-1; D unclear. V shed 3 bases and J shed 7 bases, with 21 bases lying between them. Per germline, CDR1 MNHEY and CDR2 SMNVEV (reference sequence). The CDR3 sequence is 16 residues long. CDR3 DNA: TGTGCCAGCAGTTTCCGTGGACCGAGAGAGGGCAGTGAAGCTTTCTTT. As protein: CASSFRGPREGSEAFF.

There are many counts of this clonotype. Here the CDR3 reads CSVEVGAGGDTQYF. The CDR3 nucleotides are TGCAGCGTTGAGGTTGGAGCGGGAGGAGATACGCAGTATTTT. The chain employs TRBV29-1 and TRBJ2-3; 9 positions agree with TRBD2. J lost 5 bases, V lost 3 bases, and 6 bases had no gene match. Per the germline V gene, CDR1 is SQVTM and CDR2 is ANQGSEA. This CDR3 spans 14 amino acids.

This chain links TRBV29-1 with TRBJ2-3; no clear D gene. The germline V gene has CDR1 SQVTM and CDR2 ANQGSEA. This CDR3 has 14 residues. Trimming stripped 3 bases from V and 4 bases from J, with 14 bases between. CDR3 amino acids: CSVDVPRSPDTQYF. The CDR3 nucleotides read TGCAGCGTTGACGTTCCCAGGTCGCCAGATACGCAGTATTTT.

This chain links TRBV6-7 with TRBJ1-5, with D perhaps TRBD1 (5 bases). TRBV6-7 is placed among ORFs of uncertain function. The CDR3 totals 14 residues. Trimming took 2 bases from V and 5 from J, leaving 10 bases between them. The CDR3 reads CASSYDGGDQPQHF. CDR3 bases: TGTGCCAGCAGTTACGACGGAGGGGATCAGCCCCAGCATTTT.